This T cell receptor (beta chain) derives from a study of T-cell memory formation after mild COVID-19 (dated by TCRdb to the early 2020s). Notes on the research overall: Most TCR sequence clusters were specific to one of the two donors. In two donors, T-cell clones that expanded and contracted after mild COVID-19 were tracked by sequencing TCRalpha and TCRbeta repertoires over time. Two young, previously healthy adult volunteers, one female and one male, were included in the cohort. The paper as a whole reports these results and caveats: Some responding clones were detected in pre-infection memory, suggesting pre-existing cross-reactive memory T cells joined the SARS-CoV-2 response. Contracting CD4+ clones appeared mostly in the CM and EM memory subsets, whereas CD8+ clones were enriched in EMRA. Whether the second-wave clones peaking on day 37 were SARS-CoV-2 specific was not confirmed. Clones that contracted from day 15 to 85 showed balanced CD4/CD8 phenotypes, whereas a second wave of clones that expanded from day 15 to 37 leaned towards CD4+. Only two mild cases were covered by the study, and larger cohorts that include severe cases with pre-infection samples were considered necessary.

Trimming removed 3 bases from V and 7 bases from J; the gene matches leave 6 bases unexplained. The CDR3 starts with the cysteine, ends with the phenylalanine, and has 14 residues. Only CDR3 DNA is held: 42 bases, read in frame from base 1. In regard to this clonotype: Its antigen target is currently unknown. No base qualities exist here, and no much larger clone lies one base off it.

Sequencing was carried out with an Illumina NovaSeq 6000. cDNA libraries for TCRalpha and TCRbeta were prepared by 5'RACE using constant-segment primers, with sample barcodes and unique molecular identifiers added. Trizol reagent was used to extract RNA from every sample. The libraries were amplified in two PCR steps, and the second step added a second sample barcode and Illumina TruSeq adapters. Sequencing of libraries was performed on an Illumina NovaSeq with 2 x 150 bp paired-end reads. The paper's processing steps were these. Reads were demultiplexed and collapsed into UMI-guided consensus sequences with migec v1.2.7. Using mixcr v2.1.11, the UMI consensuses were aligned to TRA and TRB V and J templates and assembled into clonotypes. Clonotypes were classified as expanded or contracted when called significant by both edgeR and NoisET, with noise models trained on biological replicates. For edgeR calls, the cutoffs were a false discovery rate-adjusted p below 0.01 and a log2 fold-change threshold of 1. As an exploratory analysis of dynamics, PCA with hierarchical clustering was applied to max-normalized trajectories of the 1000 most abundant clonotypes. Separately sequenced CD4+ and CD8+ repertoires were used to assign the CD4 or CD8 phenotype of responding clones. TCRdb redid the processing of the public reads, applying fastp at Q25 and MiXCR, and retained in-frame beta chains. Rows are unified per CDR3 protein, each entry keeping the most common DNA and genes. These V and J calls originate from TCRdb's pipeline instead of the authors' own analysis. This sample lists 200,000 to 250,000 distinct CDR3 sequences; around 27% were detected once. In total, the top ten clones hold around 10% of the sample.

Ficoll-Paque density gradient centrifugation was the method used to isolate PBMCs. This clonotype was obtained from an adult woman who had mild COVID-19 (a few samples of this study predate the infection). The sample titles of this study are shuffled in the database, so cell type and time point are left out; the donor was told from shared clones. The sequenced material came from PBMCs or a T cell subset sorted from them (not recorded which). The sequence is built from TRBV12-3 or TRBV12-4 and TRBJ2-5, with 9 junctional bases fitting TRBD1. In nucleotide form, the sequence is TGTGCCAGCAGTTTTGGGACAGGGTACGGGACCCAGTACTTC. Its translation is CASSFGTGYGTQYF.